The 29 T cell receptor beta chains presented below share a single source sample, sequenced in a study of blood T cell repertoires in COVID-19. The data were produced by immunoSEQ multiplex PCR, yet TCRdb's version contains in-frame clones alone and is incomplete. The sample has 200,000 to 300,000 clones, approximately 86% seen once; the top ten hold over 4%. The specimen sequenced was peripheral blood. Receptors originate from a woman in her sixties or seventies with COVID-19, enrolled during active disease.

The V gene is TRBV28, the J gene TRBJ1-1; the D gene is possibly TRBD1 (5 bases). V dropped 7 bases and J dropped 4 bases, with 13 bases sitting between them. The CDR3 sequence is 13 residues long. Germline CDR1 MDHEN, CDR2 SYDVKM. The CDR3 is CASIPPGGTEAFF. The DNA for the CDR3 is TGTGCCAGCATACCCCCGGGGGGCACTGAAGCTTTCTTT.

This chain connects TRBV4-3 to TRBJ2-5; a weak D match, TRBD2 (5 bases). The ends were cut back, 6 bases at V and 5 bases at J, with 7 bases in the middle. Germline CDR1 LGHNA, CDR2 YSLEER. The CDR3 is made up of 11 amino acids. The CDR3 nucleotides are TGCGCCAGCAGGGGCGGGGAGACCCAGTACTTC. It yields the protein CASRGGETQYF.

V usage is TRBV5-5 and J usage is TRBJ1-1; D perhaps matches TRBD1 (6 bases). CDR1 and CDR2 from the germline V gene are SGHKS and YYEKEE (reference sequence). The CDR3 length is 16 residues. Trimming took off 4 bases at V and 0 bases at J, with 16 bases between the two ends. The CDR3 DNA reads TGTGCCAGCAGCGCCCATGGGGGCGGAATGAACACTGAAGCTTTCTTT. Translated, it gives CASSAHGGGMNTEAFF.

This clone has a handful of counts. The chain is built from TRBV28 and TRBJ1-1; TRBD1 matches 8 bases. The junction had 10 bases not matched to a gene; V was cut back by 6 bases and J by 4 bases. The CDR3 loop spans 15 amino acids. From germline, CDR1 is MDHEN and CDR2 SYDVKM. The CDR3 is CASRERTGRGTEAFF. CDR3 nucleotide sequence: TGTGCCAGCAGGGAGAGGACAGGGAGGGGCACTGAAGCTTTCTTT.

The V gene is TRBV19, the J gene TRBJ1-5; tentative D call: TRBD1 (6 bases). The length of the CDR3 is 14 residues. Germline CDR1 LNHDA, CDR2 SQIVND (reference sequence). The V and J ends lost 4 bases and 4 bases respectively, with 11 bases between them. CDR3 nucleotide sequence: TGTGCCAGTAGTACAGGGGAACCTAATCAGCCCCAGCATTTT. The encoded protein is CASSTGEPNQPQHF.

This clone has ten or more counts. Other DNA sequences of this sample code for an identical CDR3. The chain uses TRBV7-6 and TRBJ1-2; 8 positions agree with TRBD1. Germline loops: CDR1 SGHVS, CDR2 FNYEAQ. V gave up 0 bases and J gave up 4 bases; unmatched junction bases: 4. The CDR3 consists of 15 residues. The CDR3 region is CASSLAQGASYGYTF. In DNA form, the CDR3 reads TGTGCCAGCAGCTTAGCCCAGGGGGCCTCCTATGGCTACACCTTC. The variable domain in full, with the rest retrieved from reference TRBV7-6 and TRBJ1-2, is GAGVSQSPRYKVTKRGQDVALRCDPISGHVSLYWYRQALGQGPEFLTYFNYEAQQDKSGLPNDRFSAERPEGSISTLTIQRTEQRDSAMYRCASSLAQGASYGYTFGSGTRLTVV.

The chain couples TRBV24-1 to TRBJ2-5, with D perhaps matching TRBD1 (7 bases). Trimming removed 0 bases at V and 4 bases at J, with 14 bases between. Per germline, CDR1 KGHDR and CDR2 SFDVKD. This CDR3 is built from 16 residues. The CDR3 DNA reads TGTGCCACCAGTGATTTGTTCGGAGGGGGCACAGAGACCCAGTACTTC. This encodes CATSDLFGGGTETQYF.

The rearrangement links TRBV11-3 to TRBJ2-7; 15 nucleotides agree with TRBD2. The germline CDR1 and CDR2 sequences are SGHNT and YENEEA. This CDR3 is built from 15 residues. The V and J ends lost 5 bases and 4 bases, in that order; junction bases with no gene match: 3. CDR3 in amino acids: CASSQGTSGRYEQYF. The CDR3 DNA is TGTGCCAGCAGCCAAGGGACTAGCGGGAGGTACGAGCAGTACTTC.

CDR3 in amino acids: CASSLDRTGLDSNQPQHF. DNA for the CDR3: TGTGCCAGCAGCTTAGACCGGACAGGGCTTGATAGCAATCAGCCCCAGCATTTT. The chain has TRBV11-3 and TRBJ1-5, with 8 positions matching TRBD1. Germline CDR1 is SGHNT and CDR2 is YENEEA. Trimming took 0 bases from V and 0 from J; bases not matched to a gene: 7. The CDR3 covers 18 residues.

The chain's CDR3 is CATSHKAFQDYEQYF. CDR3 DNA sequence: TGTGCCACCAGCCACAAGGCCTTTCAGGACTACGAGCAGTACTTC. The chain joins TRBV15 to TRBJ2-7; no definite D call. This CDR3 comprises 15 residues. V gave up 5 bases and J gave up 3 bases, with 17 bases separating them. Germline values: CDR1 LNHNV, CDR2 YYDKDF (reference sequence).

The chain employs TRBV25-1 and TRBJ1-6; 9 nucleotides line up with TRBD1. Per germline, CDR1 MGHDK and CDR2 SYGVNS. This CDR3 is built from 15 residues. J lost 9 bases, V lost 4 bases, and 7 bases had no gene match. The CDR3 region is CASSARDREGSPLHF. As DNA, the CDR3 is TGTGCCAGCAGTGCCCGGGACAGGGAAGGTTCACCCCTCCACTTT. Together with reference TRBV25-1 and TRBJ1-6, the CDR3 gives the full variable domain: EADIYQTPRYLVIGTGKKITLECSQTMGHDKMYWYQQDPGMELHLIHYSYGVNSTEKGDLSSESTVSRIRTEHFPLTLESARPSHTSQYLCASSARDREGSPLHFGNGTRLTVT.

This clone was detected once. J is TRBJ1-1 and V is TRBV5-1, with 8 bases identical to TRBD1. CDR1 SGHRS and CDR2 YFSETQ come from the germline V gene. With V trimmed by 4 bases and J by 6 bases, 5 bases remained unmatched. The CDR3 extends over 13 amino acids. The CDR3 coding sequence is TGCGCCAGCAGCGGAAACAGGGGGGCTGAAGCTTTCTTT. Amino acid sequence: CASSGNRGAEAFF.

CDR3 loop: CASSLTGPYEQYF. The CDR3 DNA reads as TGTGCCAGTAGTCTGACAGGGCCCTACGAGCAGTACTTC. The chain links TRBV19 to TRBJ2-7; 7 bases are a match to TRBD1. The CDR3 contains 13 residues. Looked up from germline, CDR1 is LNHDA and CDR2 is SQIVND (reference sequence). The V gene end was trimmed by 5 bases and the J gene end by 2 bases; junction bases not matched to a gene: 3.

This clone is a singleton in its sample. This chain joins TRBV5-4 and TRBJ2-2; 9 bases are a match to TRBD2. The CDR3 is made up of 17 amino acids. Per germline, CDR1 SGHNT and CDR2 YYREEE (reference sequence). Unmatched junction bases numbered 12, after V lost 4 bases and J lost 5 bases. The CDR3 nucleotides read TGTGCCAGCAGCCCCGGGACTAGCTTGTGGGCGACCGGGGAGCTGTTTTTT. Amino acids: CASSPGTSLWATGELFF.

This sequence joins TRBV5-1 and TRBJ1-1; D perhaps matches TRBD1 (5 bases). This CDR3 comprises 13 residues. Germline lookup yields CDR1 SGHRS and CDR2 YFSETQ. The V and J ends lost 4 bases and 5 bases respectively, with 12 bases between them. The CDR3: CASSRGRWTEAFF. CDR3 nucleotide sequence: TGCGCCAGCAGCCGGGGGAGGTGGACTGAAGCTTTCTTT.

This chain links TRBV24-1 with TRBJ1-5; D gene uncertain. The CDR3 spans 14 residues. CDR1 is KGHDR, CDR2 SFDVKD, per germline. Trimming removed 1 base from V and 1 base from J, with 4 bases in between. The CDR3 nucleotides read TGTGCCACCAGTGATTTCTTGAGCAATCAGCCCCAGCATTTT. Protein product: CATSDFLSNQPQHF.

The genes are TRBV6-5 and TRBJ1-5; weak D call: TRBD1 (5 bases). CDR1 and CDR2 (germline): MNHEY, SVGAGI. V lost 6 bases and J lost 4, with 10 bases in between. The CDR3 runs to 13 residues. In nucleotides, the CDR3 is TGTGCCAGCAGCAGGACACCGAATCAGCCCCAGCATTTT. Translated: CASSRTPNQPQHF.

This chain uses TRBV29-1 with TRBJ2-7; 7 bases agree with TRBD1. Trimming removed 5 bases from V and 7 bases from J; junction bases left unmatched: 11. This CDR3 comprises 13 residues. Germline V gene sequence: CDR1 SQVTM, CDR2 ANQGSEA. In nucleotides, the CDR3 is TGCAGCGTTACGACAGGGCACTCGTCGGAGCAGTACTTC. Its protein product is CSVTTGHSSEQYF.

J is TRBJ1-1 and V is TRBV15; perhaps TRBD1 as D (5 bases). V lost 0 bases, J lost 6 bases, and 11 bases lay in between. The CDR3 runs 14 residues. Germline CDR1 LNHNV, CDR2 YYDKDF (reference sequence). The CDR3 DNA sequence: TGTGCCACCAGCAGAGAATCGACAGCTCCTGAAGCTTTCTTT. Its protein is CATSRESTAPEAFF.

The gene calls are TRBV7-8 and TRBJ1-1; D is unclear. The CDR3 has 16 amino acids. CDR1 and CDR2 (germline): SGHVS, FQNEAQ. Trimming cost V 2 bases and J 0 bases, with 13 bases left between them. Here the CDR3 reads CASSLSGLRMNTEAFF. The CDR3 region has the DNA TGTGCCAGCAGCTTATCTGGGCTTAGGATGAACACTGAAGCTTTCTTT.

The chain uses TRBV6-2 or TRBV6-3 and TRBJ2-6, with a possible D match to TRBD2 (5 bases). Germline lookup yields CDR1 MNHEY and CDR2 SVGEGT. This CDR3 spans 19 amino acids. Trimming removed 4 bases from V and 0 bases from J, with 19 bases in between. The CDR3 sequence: CASSLGAGSEGSGANVLTF. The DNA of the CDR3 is TGTGCCAGCAGTTTGGGCGCGGGTTCCGAGGGCTCTGGGGCCAACGTCCTGACTTTC.

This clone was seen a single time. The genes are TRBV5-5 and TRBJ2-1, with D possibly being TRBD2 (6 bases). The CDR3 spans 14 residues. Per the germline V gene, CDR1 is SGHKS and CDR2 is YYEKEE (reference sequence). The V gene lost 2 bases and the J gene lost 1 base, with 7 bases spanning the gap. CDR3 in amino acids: CASSFGSSYNEQFF. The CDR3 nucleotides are TGTGCCAGCAGCTTCGGGAGTTCCTACAATGAGCAGTTCTTC. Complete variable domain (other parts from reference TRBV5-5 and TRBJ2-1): DAGVTQSPTHLIKTRGQQVTLRCSPISGHKSVSWYQQVLGQGPQFIFQYYEKEERGRGNFPDRFSARQFPNYSSELNVNALLLGDSALYLCASSFGSSYNEQFFGPGTRLTVL.

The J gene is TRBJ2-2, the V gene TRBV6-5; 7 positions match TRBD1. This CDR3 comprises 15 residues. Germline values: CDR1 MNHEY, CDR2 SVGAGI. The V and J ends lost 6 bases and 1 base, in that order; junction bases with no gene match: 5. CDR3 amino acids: CASSRTGLNTGELFF. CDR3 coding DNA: TGTGCCAGCAGCCGGACAGGACTGAACACCGGGGAGCTGTTTTTT.

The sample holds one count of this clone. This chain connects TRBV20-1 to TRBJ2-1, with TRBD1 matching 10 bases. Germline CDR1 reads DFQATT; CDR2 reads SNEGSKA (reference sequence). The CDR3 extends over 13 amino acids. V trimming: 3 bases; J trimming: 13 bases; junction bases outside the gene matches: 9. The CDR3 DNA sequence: TGCAGTGCTAGTTTACGGGACAGGGGATTCCAGTTCTTC. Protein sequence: CSASLRDRGFQFF.

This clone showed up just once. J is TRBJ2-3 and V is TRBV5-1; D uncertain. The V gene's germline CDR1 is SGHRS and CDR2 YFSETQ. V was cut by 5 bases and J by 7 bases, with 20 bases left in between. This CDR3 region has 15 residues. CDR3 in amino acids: CASSKNPMGPNTQYF. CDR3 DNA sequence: TGCGCCAGCAGTAAAAATCCCATGGGCCCCAATACGCAGTATTTT. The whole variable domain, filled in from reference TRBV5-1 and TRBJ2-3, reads KAGVTQTPRYLIKTRGQQVTLSCSPISGHRSVSWYQQTPGQGLQFLFEYFSETQRNKGNFPGRFSGRQFSNSRSEMNVSTLELGDSALYLCASSKNPMGPNTQYFGPGTRLTVL.

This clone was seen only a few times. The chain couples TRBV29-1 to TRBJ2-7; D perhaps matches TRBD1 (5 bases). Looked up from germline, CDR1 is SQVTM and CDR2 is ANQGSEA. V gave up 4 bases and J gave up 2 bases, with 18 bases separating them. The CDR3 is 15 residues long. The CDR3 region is CSVAVGASSTYEQYF. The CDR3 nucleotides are TGCAGCGTTGCAGTTGGGGCTAGTAGTACCTACGAGCAGTACTTC.

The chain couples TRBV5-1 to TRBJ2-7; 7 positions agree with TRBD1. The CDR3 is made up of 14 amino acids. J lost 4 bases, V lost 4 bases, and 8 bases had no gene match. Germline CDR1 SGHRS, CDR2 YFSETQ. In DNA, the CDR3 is TGCGCCAGCAGCCAACAGGGGCATGGTTACGAGCAGTACTTC. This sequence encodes CASSQQGHGYEQYF.

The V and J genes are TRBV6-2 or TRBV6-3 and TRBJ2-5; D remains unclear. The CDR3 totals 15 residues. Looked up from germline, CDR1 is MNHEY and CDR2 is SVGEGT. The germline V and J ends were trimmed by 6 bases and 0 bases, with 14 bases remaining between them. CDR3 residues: CASSSETEYQETQYF. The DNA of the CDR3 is TGTGCCAGCAGCTCCGAGACGGAGTACCAAGAGACCCAGTACTTC.

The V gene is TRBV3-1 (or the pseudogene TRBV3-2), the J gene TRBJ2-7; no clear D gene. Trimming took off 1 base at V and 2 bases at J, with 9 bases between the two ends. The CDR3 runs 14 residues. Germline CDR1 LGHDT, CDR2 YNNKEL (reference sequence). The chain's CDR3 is CASSQATLTYEQYF. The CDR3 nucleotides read TGTGCCAGCAGCCAAGCTACTTTAACCTACGAGCAGTACTTC.